This TCR beta chain was observed in a study of CD4 T cells in relation to SARS-CoV-2 and coronaviruses. Overall study results and limits: No donor gave both pre-pandemic and post-infection samples.

The germline V gene has CDR1 ENHRY and CDR2 SYGVKD. This CDR3 spans 11 amino acids. With 6 bases removed from V and 5 bases from J, the gap between germline ends came to 5 bases. Sequenced by immunoSEQ multiplex PCR; TCRdb stores in-frame clones only, minus some. This sample yields 16,000 or so clones, of which roughly 80% are seen a single time; about 40% belongs to the top ten. Details on this clone: Antigen unknown.

Before the COVID-19 pandemic, during about 2010-2018, CD4+ T cells were taken from unexposed donors. The cells were cultured for approximately 10 days before CD4+ T cells were isolated. The sequence was collected from a human donor in good health. The specimen sequenced was CD4+ T cells from PBMCs, cultured in vitro. The chain couples TRBV10-3 to TRBJ2-1; D not certain. CDR3 region: CAISRDNEQFF. The CDR3 DNA follows: TGTGCCATCAGCAGAGACAATGAGCAGTTCTTC.